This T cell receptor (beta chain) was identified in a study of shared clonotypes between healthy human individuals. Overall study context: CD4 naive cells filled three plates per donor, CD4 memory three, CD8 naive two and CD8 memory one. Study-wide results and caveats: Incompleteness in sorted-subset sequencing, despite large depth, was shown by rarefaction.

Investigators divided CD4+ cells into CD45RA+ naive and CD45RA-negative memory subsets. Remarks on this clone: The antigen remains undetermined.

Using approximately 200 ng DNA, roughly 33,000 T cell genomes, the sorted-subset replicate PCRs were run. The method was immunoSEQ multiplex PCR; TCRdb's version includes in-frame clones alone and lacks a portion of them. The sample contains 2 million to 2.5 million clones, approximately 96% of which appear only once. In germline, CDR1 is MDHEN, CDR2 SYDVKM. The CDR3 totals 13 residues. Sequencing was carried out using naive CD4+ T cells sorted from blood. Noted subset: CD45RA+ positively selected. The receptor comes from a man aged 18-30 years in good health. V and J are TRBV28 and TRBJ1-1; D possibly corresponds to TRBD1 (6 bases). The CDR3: CNTRGGAHTEAFF. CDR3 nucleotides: TGTAACACCCGGGGGGGGGCGCATACTGAAGCTTTCTTT.